Following are 20 T cell receptor beta chains from one sample sequenced in a study of control samples from healthy donors and cancer patients. Repertoires were generated with immunoSEQ multiplex PCR, while TCRdb's copy carries only in-frame clones and drops some. The repertoire holds about 130,000 clones, with 85% to 95% as singletons. Specimen: blood. These receptors all stem from a man aged 18 to 30 in good health.

The chain is built from TRBV19 and TRBJ1-2, with 8 bases identical to TRBD1. This CDR3 spans 13 amino acids. Looked up from germline, CDR1 is LNHDA and CDR2 is SQIVND (reference sequence). The V segment lost 6 bases and the J segment 4 bases; nucleotides outside the gene matches: 4. CDR3 in DNA: TGTGCCAGTAGCCCAGGACAGGGCTATGGCTACACCTTC. Translation gives CASSPGQGYGYTF.

The V and J genes are TRBV29-1 and TRBJ1-1; D gene unclear. Between the trimmed V and J ends, which lost 3 bases and 5 bases, there was a span of 7 bases. The CDR3 contains 11 residues. CDR1 and CDR2 (germline): SQVTM, ANQGSEA. CDR3 sequence: CSVDTGTEAFF. For the CDR3, the DNA is TGCAGCGTTGATACGGGGACTGAAGCTTTCTTT.

The rearrangement joins TRBV18 to TRBJ2-7; D unresolved. Germline assignment: CDR1 KGHSH and CDR2 LQKENI. The V end lost 3 bases, the J end lost 2 bases, and 14 bases lay between the germline ends. CDR3 size: 15 residues. CDR3 DNA sequence: TGTGCCAGCTCACCTTTCGCAGGCGGAGCCTACGAGCAGTACTTC. It yields the protein CASSPFAGGAYEQYF.

The rearrangement joins TRBV4-1 to TRBJ2-3, with 12 bases identical to TRBD2. J gave up 5 bases and V 5 bases, and 8 bases lay outside the gene matches. The CDR3 runs 16 residues. Germline-derived CDR1 and CDR2 are MGHRA and YSYEKL. The CDR3 sequence: CASSTRLAGERDTQYF. CDR3 sequence (DNA): TGCGCCAGCAGCACCCGACTAGCGGGGGAACGAGATACGCAGTATTTT.

V usage is TRBV11-2 and J usage is TRBJ2-3, with 7 bases aligning to TRBD2. V shed 5 bases, J shed 0 bases, and the junction held 5 bases outside the gene matches. Germline CDR1 and CDR2: SGHAT and FQNNGV. The CDR3 covers 15 residues. CDR3 in amino acids: CASSVPGGSTDTQYF. The CDR3 coding sequence is TGTGCCAGCAGCGTCCCCGGGGGGAGCACAGATACGCAGTATTTT.

This chain links TRBV5-1 with TRBJ1-1; 7 nucleotides line up with TRBD1. Losses at the gene ends were 3 bases for V and 5 bases for J; bases not matched to a gene: 19. The germline CDR1 and CDR2 sequences are SGHRS and YFSETQ. The CDR3 has 18 amino acids. CDR3 nucleotides: TGCGCCAGCAGCTCTAGGACAGGTCTGTCTGCACCGAGGACTGAAGCTTTCTTT. It encodes CASSSRTGLSAPRTEAFF.

J is TRBJ1-2 and V is TRBV24-1, with 9 bases lining up with TRBD1. CDR1 KGHDR and CDR2 SFDVKD come from the germline V gene. The CDR3 has 13 amino acids. Germline trimming cut 3 bases from V and 6 bases from J; bases unmatched to any gene: 1. CDR3 residues: CATSDGQGNGYTF. As DNA, the CDR3 is TGTGCCACCAGTGATGGACAGGGGAATGGCTACACCTTC.

This clone was seen only once. V gene TRBV4-1 combines with J gene TRBJ2-3; D might be TRBD2 (7 bases). The CDR3 length is 15 residues. Germline V lookup: CDR1 MGHRA, CDR2 YSYEKL. V lost 1 base and J 6 bases, leaving 14 bases between the germline ends. The CDR3 nucleotides are TGCGCCAGCAGCCAAGTGAGGGGGGGAGGGGATACGCAGTATTTT. Translated: CASSQVRGGGDTQYF.

CDR3 amino acids: CASSVDSNQPQHF. The CDR3, as DNA: TGCGCCAGCAGCGTAGACAGCAATCAGCCCCAGCATTTT. This chain connects TRBV5-1 to TRBJ1-5; the D is unclear. V lost 4 bases to trimming and J lost 1 base, with 6 bases between them. In germline, CDR1 is SGHRS, CDR2 YFSETQ. CDR3 length: 13 amino acids.

This sequence joins TRBV18 and TRBJ1-1; D is perhaps TRBD1 (5 bases). V lost 2 bases and J lost 3, with 16 bases in between. This CDR3 has 16 amino acids. The germline CDR1 and CDR2 sequences are KGHSH and LQKENI. The CDR3 DNA is TGTGCCAGCTCACCAAGGCCCGACAGCAGATACACTGAAGCTTTCTTT. Its translation is CASSPRPDSRYTEAFF.

The chain carries TRBV5-1 and TRBJ2-3, with 8 bases aligning to TRBD1. The CDR3 extends over 15 amino acids. Germline V gene lookup returns CDR1 SGHRS and CDR2 YFSETQ. The ends lost 2 bases at V and 0 bases at J; junction bases unmatched: 2. The CDR3, as DNA: TGCGCCAGCAGCTTCCAGGGGGCGAGCACAGATACGCAGTATTTT. It specifies CASSFQGASTDTQYF.

The chain uses TRBV19 and TRBJ1-2, with D hard to call. CDR3 length equals 12 residues. Germline loops: CDR1 LNHDA, CDR2 SQIVND (reference sequence). V was clipped by 11 bases and J by 8 bases, with 18 bases between them. CDR3 in amino acids: CARNPPSPGYTF. The CDR3 nucleotides are TGTGCCCGAAACCCCCCCTCTCCGGGCTACACCTTC.

The genes are TRBV11-2 and TRBJ1-2; D is ambiguous. The CDR3 totals 13 residues. Deletions cut 5 bases from V and 4 bases from J, with 11 bases between. Germline-derived CDR1 and CDR2 are SGHAT and FQNNGV. In nucleotides, the CDR3 is TGTGCCAGCAGCCTCGACGGGATCTATGGCTACACCTTC. Translated, it gives CASSLDGIYGYTF.

This chain joins TRBV6-5 and TRBJ1-6, with D perhaps matching TRBD1 (6 bases). This CDR3 spans 14 amino acids. The germline V gene has CDR1 MNHEY and CDR2 SVGAGI. The V end lost 6 bases, the J end lost 6 bases, and 12 bases lay between the germline ends. The CDR3 spells CASSLDSLNSPLHF. The CDR3 DNA is TGTGCCAGCAGCCTGGACAGTCTTAATTCACCCCTCCACTTT.

The chain employs TRBV4-2 and TRBJ2-2, with 10 positions matching TRBD2. Germline trimming cut 0 bases from V and 5 bases from J; bases unmatched to any gene: 12. The CDR3 is made up of 19 amino acids. Germline V gene data show CDR1 as LGHNA and CDR2 as YNFKEQ. For the CDR3, the DNA is TGTGCCAGCAGCCAAGAAAGTTATCGAGCGGGGGGGCCTACCGGGGAGCTGTTTTTT. It is translated as CASSQESYRAGGPTGELFF.

The chain is built from TRBV7-3 and TRBJ2-3; 9 positions agree with TRBD2. After removal of 3 bases from V and 2 bases from J, the junction contained 9 bases not matched to a gene. The CDR3 spans 17 residues. Looked up from germline, CDR1 is SGHTA and CDR2 is FQGTGA. CDR3 sequence (DNA): TGTGCCAGCAGCTTTCCGGGACTAGCTAAACCCACAGATACGCAGTATTTT. It codes for CASSFPGLAKPTDTQYF.

The chain recombines TRBV9 with TRBJ1-3; D is unclear. The ends were cut back, 5 bases at V and 0 bases at J, with 12 bases in the middle. Germline V gene lookup returns CDR1 SGDLS and CDR2 YYNGEE. The CDR3 runs to 15 residues. CDR3 bases: TGTGCCAGCAGTGCGGACGGTAGCTCTGGAAACACCATATATTTT. Translation: CASSADGSSGNTIYF.

This clone was seen a handful of times. The V gene is TRBV5-4, the J gene TRBJ1-6; D uncertain. V gave up 2 bases and J gave up 7 bases, with 10 bases separating them. Germline V gene data show CDR1 as SGHNT and CDR2 as YYREEE (reference sequence). The CDR3 sequence is 14 residues long. CDR3 amino acids: CASSFGRSNSPLHF. CDR3 sequence (DNA): TGTGCCAGCAGCTTCGGCAGGAGCAATTCACCCCTCCACTTT.

The chain uses TRBV4-1 and TRBJ2-1; TRBD2 agrees at 10 bases. CDR3 length: 16 residues. CDR1 is MGHRA and CDR2 is YSYEKL in the germline V gene. The V gene end was trimmed by 0 bases and the J gene end by 10 bases; junction bases not matched to a gene: 9. The CDR3 sequence is CASSQEGPSGGLEQFF. CDR3 DNA sequence: TGCGCCAGCAGCCAAGAGGGTCCTAGCGGGGGTTTGGAGCAGTTCTTC.

This chain uses TRBV9 with TRBJ1-1, with D tentatively TRBD1 (5 bases). The CDR3 extends over 16 amino acids. V lost 0 bases to trimming and J lost 4 bases, with 16 bases between them. The germline CDR1 and CDR2 sequences are SGDLS and YYNGEE. The CDR3 DNA follows: TGTGCCAGCAGCGTAGATACTGGGGCAGCCGTCACTGAAGCTTTCTTT. Translated, it gives CASSVDTGAAVTEAFF.